Shown below are 28 T cell receptor beta chains from a single sample sequenced in a study of response to subunit inactivated influenza vaccine. TCRdb recomputed calls from the RT-PCR reads with MiXCR, one row per CDR3 protein. The sample yields under 550,000 distinct CDR3 sequences, approximately 7.8% seen once. Specimen: PBMCs from blood, collected less than 30 months after vaccination. The receptors were gathered from a man aged 50-75 years who received an inactivated influenza vaccine.

This clonotype was observed a few times. The chain joins TRBV4-1 to TRBJ2-1; D assignment may be TRBD1 or TRBD2 (5 bases each). Germline V CDR1 and CDR2: MGHRA, YSYEKL. This CDR3 spans 15 amino acids. Trimming removed 1 base from V and 2 bases from J, with 9 bases in between. The CDR3 sequence: CASSQVPGPYNEQFF. Written as DNA, the CDR3 is TGCGCCAGCAGCCAAGTGCCGGGACCCTACAATGAGCAGTTCTTC.

The rearrangement uses TRBV6-5 and TRBJ2-5, with 9 bases identical to TRBD2. With V trimmed by 1 base and J by 5 bases, 5 bases remained unmatched. The CDR3 consists of 15 residues. The germline V gene has CDR1 MNHEY and CDR2 SVGAGI. For the CDR3, the DNA is TGTGCCAGCAGTTACTGGCGGGGGGGAGGTGAGACCCAGTACTTC. Protein: CASSYWRGGGETQYF.

This clonotype appeared a few times. The rearrangement joins TRBV5-1 to TRBJ1-4; no firm D call. This CDR3 spans 15 amino acids. The germline gives CDR1 SGHRS, CDR2 YFSETQ. Trimming took off 3 bases at V and 0 bases at J, with 9 bases between the two ends. As DNA, the CDR3 is TGCGCCAGCAGCTCATCGCTAGCAACTAATGAAAAACTGTTTTTT. This codes for CASSSSLATNEKLFF.

This clonotype was seen a handful of times. This chain uses TRBV19 with TRBJ2-2, with a possible D match to TRBD2 (6 bases). The V end lost 7 bases, the J end lost 1 base, and 13 bases lay between the germline ends. From germline, CDR1 is LNHDA and CDR2 SQIVND (reference sequence). The CDR3 has 15 residues. As DNA, the CDR3 is TGTGCCAGTATCGATACGGGACTGAACACCGGGGAGCTGTTTTTT. It codes for CASIDTGLNTGELFF.

The table lists this clonotype with a few counts. The V gene is TRBV30, the J gene TRBJ1-2; D is unresolved. V gave up 4 bases and J gave up 0 bases, with 9 bases separating them. Germline CDR1 reads GTSNPN; CDR2 reads SVGIG (reference sequence). The CDR3 is made up of 13 amino acids. CDR3 amino acids: CAWKGRANYGYTF. CDR3 bases: TGTGCCTGGAAGGGCAGAGCTAACTATGGCTACACCTTC. The full variable domain, in which reference TRBV30 and TRBJ1-2 provide the parts outside the CDR3, is SQTIHQWPATLVQPVGSPLSLECTVEGTSNPNLYWYRQAAGRGLQLLFYSVGIGQISSEVPQNLSASRPQDRQFILSSKKLLLSDSGFYLCAWKGRANYGYTFGSGTRLTVV.

The V and J genes are TRBV3-1 and TRBJ2-5, with D maybe TRBD1 (7 bases). The length of the CDR3 is 14 residues. Trimming removed 4 bases from V and 5 bases from J, with 14 bases in between. From germline, CDR1 is LGHDT and CDR2 YNNKEL (reference sequence). In DNA, the CDR3 is TGTGCCAGCAGCCCCAGGGGGGCGGCGGAGACCCAGTACTTC. Translated, it gives CASSPRGAAETQYF.

As for this clonotype: A much larger clone differs from this one at a single base, so this may be a read error. Without the conserved terminal phenylalanine or tryptophan, this CDR3 likely stems from a read error. This chain uses TRBV7-8 with TRBJ2-7; TRBD1 agrees at 8 bases. J gave up 4 bases and V 2 bases, and 4 bases lay outside the gene matches. This CDR3 spans 14 amino acids. In germline, CDR1 is SGHVS, CDR2 FQNEAQ. The CDR3 loop reads CASSLSTGGYEQYY. The CDR3 nucleotides read TGTGCCAGCAGCTTATCTACAGGGGGTTACGAGCAGTACTAC.

The chain carries TRBV19 and TRBJ1-1; D uncertain. Trimming removed 3 bases at V and 1 base at J, with 9 bases between. The CDR3 has 14 amino acids. Germline V gene sequence: CDR1 LNHDA, CDR2 SQIVND (reference sequence). The CDR3 is CASSIAGKNTEAFF. As DNA, the CDR3 is TGTGCCAGTAGTATCGCGGGGAAGAACACTGAAGCTTTCTTT.

This sequence joins TRBV20-1 and TRBJ2-5; the D is unclear. The CDR3 is made up of 14 amino acids. V was trimmed by 0 bases and J by 5 bases, leaving 13 bases between them. Germline-derived CDR1 and CDR2 are DFQATT and SNEGSKA (reference sequence). CDR3 DNA: TGCAGTGCTAGAGATCTGGCCTTGGGGGAGACCCAGTACTTC. This codes for CSARDLALGETQYF.

The chain is built from TRBV7-3 and TRBJ2-2; tentatively, D is TRBD1 (6 bases). The CDR3 contains 17 residues. The V gene lost 6 bases and the J gene lost 0 bases, with 17 bases spanning the gap. The V gene's germline CDR1 is SGHTA and CDR2 FQGTGA. CDR3 sequence reads: CASRNRIQGSNTGELFF. The CDR3, as DNA: TGTGCCAGCAGAAACCGCATCCAGGGGTCGAACACCGGGGAGCTGTTTTTT. Complete variable domain (other parts from reference TRBV7-3 and TRBJ2-2): GAGVSQTPSNKVTEKGKYVELRCDPISGHTALYWYRQSLGQGPEFLIYFQGTGAADDSGLPNDRFFAVRPEGSVSTLKIQRTERGDSAVYLCASRNRIQGSNTGELFFGEGSRLTVL.

V and J are TRBV21-1 and TRBJ2-7; TRBD1, the table's D call, lacks a check against the DNA. TRBV21-1 is reported as a pseudogene. The CDR3 totals 17 residues. CDR3 sequence: CASSKARVGTASYEQYF. In nucleotides, the CDR3 is TGTGCCAGCAGCAAAGCGCGGGTCGGGACAGCCTCCTACGAGCAGTACTTC.

The V gene is TRBV28, the J gene TRBJ1-5; the D is unclear. CDR3 length: 14 amino acids. Per the germline V gene, CDR1 is MDHEN and CDR2 is SYDVKM. The ends were cut back, 7 bases at V and 3 bases at J, with 13 bases in the middle. The CDR3 DNA is TGTGCCAGCAAGCTCGGAACACTCAATCAGCCCCAGCATTTT. Protein sequence: CASKLGTLNQPQHF.

At least ten counts were recorded for this clonotype. The rearrangement uses TRBV5-6 and TRBJ2-1; weak D call: TRBD2 (7 bases). The ends were cut back, 4 bases at V and 9 bases at J, with 23 bases in the middle. CDR1 is SGHDT and CDR2 is YYEEEE in the germline V gene. The CDR3 length is 16 residues. CDR3 in DNA: TGTGCCAGCAGCCCCACTAGGGGGGGCTCTGTAGGTGAGCAGTTCTTC. This translates into CASSPTRGGSVGEQFF. The whole variable domain, filled in from reference TRBV5-6 and TRBJ2-1, reads DAGVTQSPTHLIKTRGQQVTLRCSPKSGHDTVSWYQQALGQGPQFIFQYYEEEERQRGNFPDRFSGHQFPNYSSELNVNALLLGDSALYLCASSPTRGGSVGEQFFGPGTRLTVL.

The chain couples TRBV5-4 to TRBJ2-3, with 15 bases identical to TRBD2. The germline V gene has CDR1 SGHNT and CDR2 YYREEE (reference sequence). Trimming removed 2 bases from V and 4 bases from J; junction bases left unmatched: 2. This CDR3 has 16 residues. CDR3 sequence (DNA): TGTGCCAGCAGCTTTGGACTAGCGGGAGGGGCAGATACGCAGTATTTT. It encodes CASSFGLAGGADTQYF.

This clonotype was observed many times. CDR3 DNA sequence: TGTGCCAGCAGGGAAGATAACTCTGGAAACACCATATATTTT. This gives the protein CASREDNSGNTIYF. The chain uses TRBV12-3 or TRBV12-4 and TRBJ1-3, with unresolved D. This CDR3 is 14 amino acids long. Between the trimmed V and J ends, which lost 6 bases and 0 bases, there was a span of 9 bases.

This chain uses TRBV20-1 with TRBJ2-1; D remains ambiguous. V gave up 2 bases and J gave up 14 bases, with 13 bases separating them. CDR1 is DFQATT and CDR2 is SNEGSKA in the germline V gene (reference sequence). The CDR3 contains 11 residues. The CDR3 region has the DNA TGCAGTGCTAGACCGCAGATTGGTGAGTTCTTC. Protein product: CSARPQIGEFF.

J is TRBJ1-5 and V is TRBV2; D uncertain. CDR3 size: 14 residues. Germline V gene data show CDR1 as SNHLY and CDR2 as FYNNEI. The V end was cut by 0 bases, the J end by 4 bases, with 7 bases between. DNA for the CDR3: TGTGCCAGCAGTGAAGCTCACGAGAATCAGCCCCAGCATTTT. Its protein product is CASSEAHENQPQHF.

This clonotype was picked up many times. The chain employs TRBV7-9 and TRBJ1-2, with unresolved D. Germline lookup yields CDR1 SEHNR and CDR2 FQNEAQ (reference sequence). Trimming took 1 base from V and 4 from J, leaving 13 bases between them. The CDR3 totals 15 residues. The CDR3 loop reads CASSLDNSVGYGYTF. The DNA for the CDR3 is TGTGCCAGCAGCTTAGATAACAGTGTAGGCTATGGCTACACCTTC.

The chain has TRBV5-1 and TRBJ1-6; 8 bases align to TRBD1. CDR3 length equals 16 residues. The V gene's germline CDR1 is SGHRS and CDR2 YFSETQ. V dropped 4 bases and J dropped 8; count of bases not matched to a gene: 11. CDR3 sequence (DNA): TGCGCCAGCAGCCTTGGACAGGGTCGGATGGATTCACCCCTCCACTTT. Translation gives CASSLGQGRMDSPLHF.

This clonotype appeared many times. The chain uses TRBV6-1 and TRBJ1-5, with unresolved D. In germline, CDR1 is MNHNS, CDR2 SASEGT. This CDR3 is built from 17 residues. Deletions cut 2 bases from V and 0 bases from J, with 14 bases between. Here the CDR3 reads CASSESGWIYSNQPQHF. In DNA form, the CDR3 reads TGTGCCAGCAGTGAATCGGGCTGGATTTATAGCAATCAGCCCCAGCATTTT.

The chain combines TRBV7-6 with TRBJ2-2, with D perhaps TRBD1 (5 bases). In germline, CDR1 is SGHVS, CDR2 FNYEAQ. Trimming cost V 5 bases and J 0 bases, with 10 bases left between them. The CDR3 covers 15 residues. The CDR3 protein is CASSEVGANTGELFF. Here the CDR3 DNA reads TGTGCCAGCAGCGAAGTAGGGGCGAACACCGGGGAGCTGTTTTTT.

The chain combines TRBV29-1 with TRBJ1-4, with 9 bases lining up with TRBD1. The J segment lost 8 bases and the V segment lost 0 bases, leaving 1 base of the junction unmatched. Germline V gene lookup returns CDR1 SQVTM and CDR2 ANQGSEA. The CDR3 runs to 13 residues. This CDR3 reads CSVEDGTGEKLFF. CDR3 DNA sequence: TGCAGCGTTGAAGATGGGACAGGGGAAAAACTGTTTTTT.

Only a few counts were recorded for this clonotype. This chain connects TRBV12-3 or TRBV12-4 to TRBJ2-3; no firm D call. The CDR3 spans 14 residues. Trimming shortened V by 3 bases and J by 0 bases, and 7 bases separated the two germline ends. CDR3 DNA: TGTGCCAGCAGTTTTTTCGAGAGCACAGATACGCAGTATTTT. Its protein product is CASSFFESTDTQYF.

This clonotype was counted a few times. V gene TRBV7-9 combines with J gene TRBJ2-5; TRBD2 agrees at 7 bases. V shed 2 bases and J 6 bases; nucleotides not matched to a gene: 12. The length of the CDR3 is 16 residues. Germline V gene data show CDR1 as SEHNR and CDR2 as FQNEAQ (reference sequence). CDR3 nucleotide sequence: TGTGCCAGCAGCTTATTGGTTCGGCGGGAGACGAAGACCCAGTACTTC. Translated, it gives CASSLLVRRETKTQYF.

A few counts support this clonotype. The chain employs TRBV7-2 and TRBJ2-2; D not certain. There are 14 residues in the CDR3. The germline V and J ends were trimmed by 3 bases and 1 base, with 6 bases remaining between them. Germline V gene sequence: CDR1 SGHTA, CDR2 FQGNSA. The CDR3 is CASSFAENTGELFF. CDR3 coding DNA: TGTGCCAGCAGCTTCGCAGAGAACACCGGGGAGCTGTTTTTT.

This clonotype was counted only a few times. The V call is TRBV6-2 or TRBV6-3, the J call TRBJ2-2; D is perhaps TRBD1 (6 bases). Trimming took off 4 bases at V and 2 bases at J, with 14 bases between the two ends. CDR1 MNHEY and CDR2 SVGEGT come from the germline V gene. CDR3 size: 16 residues. The CDR3 region is CASSSDRTQNTGELFF. Written as DNA, the CDR3 is TGTGCCAGCAGTTCAGACAGGACTCAAAACACCGGGGAGCTGTTTTTT.

This clonotype has a handful of counts. The CDR3 region has the DNA TGTGCCAGCAGTGATCGACAGGGGGTGAACACCGGGGAGCTGTTTTTT. This translates into CASSDRQGVNTGELFF. The rearrangement links TRBV25-1 to TRBJ2-2; the match to TRBD1 covers 9 bases. The CDR3 loop spans 16 amino acids. The V and J ends lost 3 bases and 1 base, in that order; junction bases with no gene match: 3. Germline V gives CDR1 MGHDK, CDR2 SYGVNS.

This clonotype was counted at least ten times. The V and J genes are TRBV14 and TRBJ2-7; D tentatively fits TRBD1 or TRBD2 (5 bases each). The germline V and J ends were trimmed by 9 bases and 3 bases, with 15 bases remaining between them. CDR3 size: 13 residues. Per germline, CDR1 SGHDN and CDR2 FVKESK. The CDR3 region has the DNA TGTGCCAGGGTGACCGGGGCCCACTACGAGCAGTACTTC. Translating gives CARVTGAHYEQYF.